Sequencing of this T cell receptor beta chain was carried out in a study of T cells after yellow fever vaccination. The wider study: When fractions had low cell numbers, they were prepared with SMART-Seq v4 Ultra Low Input.

Notes on the study in general: Subsequent to the booster, the majority of primary-vaccination clones reappeared (around 96% CD4, about 90% CD8).

CDR1 and CDR2 (germline): SGDLS, YYNGEE. The CDR3 loop spans 14 amino acids. V was shortened by 3 bases and J by 6 bases, with 14 bases between the two germline ends. This clonotype was counted only a few times. Its antigen is as yet unknown. Universal primer sites and UMIs were introduced during 5'RACE template-switching synthesis of TCR cDNA. One entry per CDR3 protein results from TCRdb running MiXCR on the 5' RACE reads. The repertoire holds about 550,000 distinct CDR3 sequences, around 21% seen once, with about 13% in the top ten. The V and J genes are TRBV9 and TRBJ2-3, with D possibly matching TRBD2 (6 bases). The sequences come from PBMCs, collected 15 days after the yellow fever booster vaccination. This clonotype was sampled from a man younger than 40 who received the YFV17D yellow fever vaccine. This chain's CDR3 is CASSAGGIRDTQYF. CDR3 coding DNA: TGTGCCAGCAGCGCGGGCGGGATTAGGGATACGCAGTATTTT.